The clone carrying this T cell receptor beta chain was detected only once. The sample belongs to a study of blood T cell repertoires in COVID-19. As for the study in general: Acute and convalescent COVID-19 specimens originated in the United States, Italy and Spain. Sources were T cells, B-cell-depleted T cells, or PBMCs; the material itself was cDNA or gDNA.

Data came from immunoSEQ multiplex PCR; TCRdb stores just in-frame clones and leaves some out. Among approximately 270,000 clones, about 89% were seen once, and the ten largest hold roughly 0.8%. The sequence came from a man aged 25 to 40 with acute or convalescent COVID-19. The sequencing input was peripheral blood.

The CDR3 DNA is TGTGCCAGCAACCCAGTTGCGGGCACTGAAGCTTTCTTT. It yields the protein CASNPVAGTEAFF. The rearrangement joins TRBV7-9 to TRBJ1-1; D uncertain. There are 13 residues in the CDR3. The V gene's germline CDR1 is SEHNR and CDR2 FQNEAQ (reference sequence). V shed 7 bases and J shed 4 bases, with 13 bases lying between them.